This TCR beta chain was found in a study of CD8+CD57+ T cells in acquired aplastic anemia. For the study at large: Sorted CD4+ and CD8+ cells yielded DNA averaging around 3.2 ug. Healthy donors had, on average, approximately 11 million reads for their CD4+ cells.

Findings and caveats of the study: Patients and controls were not found to differ significantly in CD8+ Simpson's diversity. The study identified almost 30 CD8+ CDR3 sequences shared by patients and controls.

Germline V lookup: CDR1 MNHEY, CDR2 SMNVEV (reference sequence). This CDR3 region has 15 residues. Between the trimmed V and J ends, which lost 2 bases and 5 bases, there was a span of 15 bases. CDR3 and TCR beta VDJ profiling relied on genomic DNA as the template. One entry per CDR3 protein, called by TCRdb with MiXCR from the reads. The table lists 180,000 or so distinct CDR3 sequences, 45% to 50% of them singletons. This clonotype occurred a few times. Antigen unknown. What was sequenced was sorted CD4+, CD8+, or CD8+CD57+ T cells (not recorded which) from PBMCs. This chain connects TRBV27 to TRBJ1-1; D is unclear. The clonotype originates from a human donor in good health. In DNA, the CDR3 is TGTGCCAGCAGTTTAAGTTCTCCACGAGTAACTGAAGCTTTCTTT. Encoded protein: CASSLSSPRVTEAFF.